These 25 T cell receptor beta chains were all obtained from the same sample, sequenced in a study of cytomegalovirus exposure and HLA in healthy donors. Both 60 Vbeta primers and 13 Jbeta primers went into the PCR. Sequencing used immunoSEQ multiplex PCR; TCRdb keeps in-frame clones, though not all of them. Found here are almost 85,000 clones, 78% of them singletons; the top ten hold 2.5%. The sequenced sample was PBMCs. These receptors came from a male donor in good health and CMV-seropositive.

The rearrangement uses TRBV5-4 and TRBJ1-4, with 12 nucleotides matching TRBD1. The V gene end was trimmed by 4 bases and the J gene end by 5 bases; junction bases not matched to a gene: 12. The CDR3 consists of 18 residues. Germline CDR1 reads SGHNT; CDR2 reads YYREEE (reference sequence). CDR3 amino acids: CASSQRSGQGAVNEKLFF. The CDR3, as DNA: TGTGCCAGCAGCCAACGGTCGGGACAGGGGGCGGTGAATGAAAAACTGTTTTTT.

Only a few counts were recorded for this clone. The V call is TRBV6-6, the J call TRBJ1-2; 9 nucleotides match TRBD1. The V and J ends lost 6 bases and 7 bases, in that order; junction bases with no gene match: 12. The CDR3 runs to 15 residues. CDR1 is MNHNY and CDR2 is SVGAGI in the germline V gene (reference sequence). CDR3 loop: CASSRQGDSGIGYTF. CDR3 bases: TGTGCCAGCAGCCGACAGGGGGATTCGGGAATTGGCTACACCTTC.

DNA for the CDR3: TGTGCCAGCAGCTTTATGGCGGGAGCCGGGGACACCGGGGAGCTGTTTTTT. Its translation: CASSFMAGAGDTGELFF. V gene TRBV7-9 combines with J gene TRBJ2-2, with 7 positions matching TRBD2. This CDR3 spans 17 amino acids. V shed 3 bases and J 3 bases; nucleotides not matched to a gene: 10. CDR1 is SEHNR and CDR2 is FQNEAQ in the germline V gene (reference sequence).

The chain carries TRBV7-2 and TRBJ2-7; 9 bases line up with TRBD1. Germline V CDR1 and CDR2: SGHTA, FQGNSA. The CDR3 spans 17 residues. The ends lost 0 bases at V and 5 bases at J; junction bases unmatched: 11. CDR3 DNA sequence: TGTGCCAGCAGCTTAGCGCGTTTTTGGGACAGGGTGAACGAGCAGTACTTC. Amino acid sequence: CASSLARFWDRVNEQYF.

CDR3 region: CASSLHTLAAGANVLTF. The CDR3 nucleotides are TGTGCCAGCAGCTTACATACACTAGCGGCCGGGGCCAACGTCCTGACTTTC. The J gene is TRBJ2-6, the V gene TRBV7-9, with 8 positions matching TRBD2. Trimming at V came to 2 bases and at J to 4 bases, leaving 7 bases not matched to a gene. Germline V CDR1 and CDR2: SEHNR, FQNEAQ (reference sequence). This CDR3 spans 17 amino acids.

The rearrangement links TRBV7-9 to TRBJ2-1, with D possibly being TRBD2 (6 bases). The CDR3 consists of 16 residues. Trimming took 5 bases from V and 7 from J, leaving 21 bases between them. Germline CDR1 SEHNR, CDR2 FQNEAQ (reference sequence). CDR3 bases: TGTGCCAGCAGCCCAAGGGTGCATCTCGGGACTAATGAGCAGTTCTTC. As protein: CASSPRVHLGTNEQFF.

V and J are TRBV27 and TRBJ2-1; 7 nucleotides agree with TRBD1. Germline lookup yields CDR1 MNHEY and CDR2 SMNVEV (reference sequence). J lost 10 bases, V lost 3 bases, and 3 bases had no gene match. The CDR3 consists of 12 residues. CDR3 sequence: CASSFLGGEQFF. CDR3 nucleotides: TGTGCCAGCAGTTTCCTAGGGGGCGAGCAGTTCTTC.

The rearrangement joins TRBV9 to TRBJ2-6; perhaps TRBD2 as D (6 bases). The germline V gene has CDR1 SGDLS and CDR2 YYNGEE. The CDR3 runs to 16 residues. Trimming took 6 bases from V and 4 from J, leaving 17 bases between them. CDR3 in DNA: TGTGCCAGCATGGCGGGACGTAATTGGGGGGCCAACGTCCTGACTTTC. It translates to CASMAGRNWGANVLTF.

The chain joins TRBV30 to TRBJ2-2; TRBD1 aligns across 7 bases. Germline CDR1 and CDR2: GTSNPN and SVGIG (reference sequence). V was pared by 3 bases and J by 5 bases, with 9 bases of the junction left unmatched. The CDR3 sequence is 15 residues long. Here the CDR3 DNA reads TGTGCCTGGAGACGGACAGGAGTGAGGACCGGGGAGCTGTTTTTT. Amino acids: CAWRRTGVRTGELFF.

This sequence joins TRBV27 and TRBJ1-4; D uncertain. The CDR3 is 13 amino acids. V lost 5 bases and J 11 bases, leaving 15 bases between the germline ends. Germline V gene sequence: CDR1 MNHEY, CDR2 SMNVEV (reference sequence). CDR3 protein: CASSQRETWKLFF. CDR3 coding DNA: TGTGCCAGCAGTCAAAGAGAAACTTGGAAACTGTTTTTT.

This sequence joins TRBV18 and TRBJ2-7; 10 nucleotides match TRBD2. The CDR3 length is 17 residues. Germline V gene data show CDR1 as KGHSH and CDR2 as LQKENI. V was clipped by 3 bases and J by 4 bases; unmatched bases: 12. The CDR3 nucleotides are TGTGCCAGCTCACCCATCGGGGCTAGCGGGAGTGTGTACGAGCAGTACTTC. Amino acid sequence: CASSPIGASGSVYEQYF.

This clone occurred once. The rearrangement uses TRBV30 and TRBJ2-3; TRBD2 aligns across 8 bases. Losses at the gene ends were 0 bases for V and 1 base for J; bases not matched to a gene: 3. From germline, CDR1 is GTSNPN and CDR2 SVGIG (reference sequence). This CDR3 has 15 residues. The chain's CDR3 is CAWSVQAGGTDTQYF. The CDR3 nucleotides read TGTGCCTGGAGTGTACAAGCGGGAGGCACAGATACGCAGTATTTT.

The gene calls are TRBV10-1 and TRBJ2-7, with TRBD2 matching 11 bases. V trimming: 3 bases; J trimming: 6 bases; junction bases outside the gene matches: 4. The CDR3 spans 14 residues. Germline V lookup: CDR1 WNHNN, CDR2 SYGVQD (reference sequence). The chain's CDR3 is CASSELAGDGEQYF. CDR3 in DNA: TGCGCCAGCAGTGAACTAGCGGGAGATGGCGAGCAGTACTTC.

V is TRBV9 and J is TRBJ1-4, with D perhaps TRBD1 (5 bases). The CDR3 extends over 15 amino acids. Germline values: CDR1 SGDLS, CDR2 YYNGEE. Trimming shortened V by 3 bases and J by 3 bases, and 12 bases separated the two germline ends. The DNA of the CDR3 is TGTGCCAGCAGCGACGGGGGGACGGCTAATGAAAAACTGTTTTTT. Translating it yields CASSDGGTANEKLFF.

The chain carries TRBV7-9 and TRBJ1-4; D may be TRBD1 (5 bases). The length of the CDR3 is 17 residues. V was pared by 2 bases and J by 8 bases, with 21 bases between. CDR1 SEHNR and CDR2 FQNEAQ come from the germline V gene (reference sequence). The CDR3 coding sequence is TGTGCCAGCAGCTTATCTGCGCGGGGCAGGTCAGGAGAAAAACTGTTTTTT. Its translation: CASSLSARGRSGEKLFF. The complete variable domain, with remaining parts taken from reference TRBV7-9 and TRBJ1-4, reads DTGVSQNPRHKITKRGQNVTFRCDPISEHNRLYWYRQTLGQGPEFLTYFQNEAQLEKSRLLSDRFSAERPKGSFSTLEIQRTEQGDSAMYLCASSLSARGRSGEKLFFGSGTQLSVL.

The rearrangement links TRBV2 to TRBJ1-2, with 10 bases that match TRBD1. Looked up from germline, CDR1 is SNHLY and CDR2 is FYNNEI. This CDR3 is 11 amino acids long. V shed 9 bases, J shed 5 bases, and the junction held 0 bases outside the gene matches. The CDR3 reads CARGQGYGYTF. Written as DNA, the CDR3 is TGTGCCAGGGGACAGGGGTATGGCTACACCTTC.

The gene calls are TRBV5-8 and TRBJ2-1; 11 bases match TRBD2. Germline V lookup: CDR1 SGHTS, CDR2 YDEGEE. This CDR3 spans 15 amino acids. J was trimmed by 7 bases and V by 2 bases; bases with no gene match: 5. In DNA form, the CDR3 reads TGTGCCAGCAGCTTCCCTCGGACTAGCGGGAATGAGCAGTTCTTC. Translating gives CASSFPRTSGNEQFF.

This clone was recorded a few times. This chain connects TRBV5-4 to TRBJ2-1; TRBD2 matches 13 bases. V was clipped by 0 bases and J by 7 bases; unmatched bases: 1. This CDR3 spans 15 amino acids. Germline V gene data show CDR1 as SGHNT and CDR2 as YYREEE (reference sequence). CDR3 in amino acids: CASSLGLAGGNEQFF. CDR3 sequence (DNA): TGTGCCAGCAGCTTGGGACTAGCGGGAGGAAATGAGCAGTTCTTC.

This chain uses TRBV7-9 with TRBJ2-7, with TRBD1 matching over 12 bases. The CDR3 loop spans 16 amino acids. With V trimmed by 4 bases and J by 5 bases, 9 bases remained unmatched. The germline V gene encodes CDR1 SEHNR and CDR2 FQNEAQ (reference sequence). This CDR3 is CASSSRGGQGADEQYF. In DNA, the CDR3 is TGTGCCAGCAGCTCCAGAGGGGGACAGGGGGCCGACGAGCAGTACTTC.

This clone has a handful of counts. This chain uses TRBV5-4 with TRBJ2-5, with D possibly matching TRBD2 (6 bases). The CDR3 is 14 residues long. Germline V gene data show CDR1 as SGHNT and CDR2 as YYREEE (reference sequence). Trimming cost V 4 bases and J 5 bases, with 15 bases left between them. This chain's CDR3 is CASSRTGGTETQYF. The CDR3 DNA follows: TGTGCCAGCAGCCGGACCGGCGGGACTGAGACCCAGTACTTC.

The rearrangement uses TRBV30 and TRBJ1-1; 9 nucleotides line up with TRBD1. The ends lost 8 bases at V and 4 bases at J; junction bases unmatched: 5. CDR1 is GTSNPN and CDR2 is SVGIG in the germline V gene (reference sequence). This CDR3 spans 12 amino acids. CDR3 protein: CARDRAGTEAFF. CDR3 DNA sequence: TGTGCCAGGGACAGGGCTGGCACTGAAGCTTTCTTT.

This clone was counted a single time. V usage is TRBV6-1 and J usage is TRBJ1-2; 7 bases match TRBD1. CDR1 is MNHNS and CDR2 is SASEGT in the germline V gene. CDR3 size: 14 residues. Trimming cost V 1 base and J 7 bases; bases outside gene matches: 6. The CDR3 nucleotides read TGTGCCAGCAGTGAAGGACAGGGAATTACTGGCTACACCTTC. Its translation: CASSEGQGITGYTF.

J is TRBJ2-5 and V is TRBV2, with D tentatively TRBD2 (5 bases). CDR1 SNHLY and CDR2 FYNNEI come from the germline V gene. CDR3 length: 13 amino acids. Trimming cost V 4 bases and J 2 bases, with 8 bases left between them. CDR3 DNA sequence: TGTGCCAGCAGTGCCGGGGTTCAAGAGACCCAGTACTTC. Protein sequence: CASSAGVQETQYF.

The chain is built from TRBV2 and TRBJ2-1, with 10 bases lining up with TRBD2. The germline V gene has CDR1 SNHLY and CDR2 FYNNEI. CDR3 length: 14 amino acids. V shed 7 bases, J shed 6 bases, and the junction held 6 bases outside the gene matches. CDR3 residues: CASKLGLAVNEQFF. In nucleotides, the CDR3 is TGTGCCAGCAAGCTCGGACTAGCGGTCAATGAGCAGTTCTTC.

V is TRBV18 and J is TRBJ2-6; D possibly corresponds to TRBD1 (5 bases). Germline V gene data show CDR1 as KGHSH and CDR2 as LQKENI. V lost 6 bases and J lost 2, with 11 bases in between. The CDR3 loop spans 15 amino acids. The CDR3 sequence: CASSPLGPGANVLTF. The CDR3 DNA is TGTGCCAGCTCGCCTCTGGGGCCTGGGGCCAACGTCCTGACTTTC.